This T cell receptor beta chain was sequenced during a study of T cells in Graves' hyperthyroidism and ophthalmopathy. At the level of the study: The authors collected peripheral blood at initial diagnosis, before any treatment.

This clonotype was found a few times. The antigen is unknown. RNA transcripts were the template for amplifying TCR beta CDR3 regions. RT-PCR in the first round (using the HTBI primer set) targeted the TCR CDR3. TCRdb reprocessed the multiplex PCR reads via MiXCR and lists one record per CDR3 protein. The table shows roughly 740,000 distinct CDR3 sequences, with about 17% occurring only once. Study-wide results and caveats: Most thyroid clonotypes that were expanded above 0.001 also turned up in blood. From stable hyperthyroidism, ophthalmopathy was separated by a 13 V-J model.

The authors deemed Graves' hyperthyroidism stable absent ophthalmopathy progression within 18 months. The germline V gene encodes CDR1 LNHNV and CDR2 YYDKDF (reference sequence). The junction had 11 bases not matched to a gene; V was cut back by 2 bases and J by 9 bases. The CDR3 is made up of 17 amino acids. The sequence was collected from a young man with Graves' hyperthyroidism. The material sequenced was blood. V and J are TRBV15 and TRBJ2-1; 12 bases are a match to TRBD2. CDR3 sequence (DNA): TGTGCCACCAGCAGACTCGCGGGTGCGACTAGCGGGGGTGAGCAGTTCTTC. Encoded protein: CATSRLAGATSGGEQFF.